This is a list of T cell receptor beta chains from one sample in a study of OX40 agonist ivuxolimab in advanced cancers. Clones were read by immunoSEQ multiplex PCR, and TCRdb kept only the in-frame ones, dropping some. The repertoire includes about 80,000 clones, around four fifths of them detected once, and roughly 25% sits in the top ten. This material consisted of CD4+ or CD8+ T cells sorted from blood, taken in a trial of the OX40 agonist ivuxolimab. Source of these receptors: an adult with an advanced solid tumor such as melanoma, head and neck, liver or kidney cancer. Each CDR3 is given with its conserved first and last residue. D genes are given only for firm matches. Clone size is stated in some rows and not others, as once, few, many or a class when expanded.

j_gene: TRBJ2-7; abundance: .; v_gene: TRBV7-7; len: 14; d_gene: .; CDR3nt: TGTGCCAGCAGGGACCCGGGCGCAAACCTCGAGCAGTACTTC; CDR3aa: CASRDPGANLEQYF
j_gene: TRBJ1-4; abundance: few; v_gene: TRBV7-2; len: 14; d_gene: .; CDR3nt: TGTGCCAGCAGCTTAGTCGGGCTTAATGAAAAACTGTTTTTT; CDR3aa: CASSLVGLNEKLFF
j_gene: TRBJ1-5; abundance: .; v_gene: TRBV5-8; len: 14; d_gene: .; CDR3nt: TGTGCCAGCAGCTTGGGTAGACAGATCCAGCCCCAGCATTTT; CDR3aa: CASSLGRQIQPQHF
j_gene: TRBJ2-3; abundance: .; v_gene: TRBV7-9; len: 16; d_gene: TRBD2; CDR3nt: TGTGCCAGCAGCTCTACTAGCGGGAGGGTTGCAGATACGCAGTATTTT; CDR3aa: CASSSTSGRVADTQYF
j_gene: TRBJ1-6; abundance: .; v_gene: TRBV5-6; len: 16; d_gene: TRBD1; CDR3nt: TGTGCCAGCAGCTTGGACAGGGGCCCCACGCGTTCACCCCTCCACTTT; CDR3aa: CASSLDRGPTRSPLHF
j_gene: TRBJ1-1; abundance: .; v_gene: TRBV19; len: 14; d_gene: .; CDR3nt: TGTGCCAGTAGAGAACACAGGAGGAACACTGAAGCTTTCTTT; CDR3aa: CASREHRRNTEAFF
j_gene: TRBJ2-1; abundance: .; v_gene: TRBV6-6; len: 14; d_gene: .; CDR3nt: TGTGCCAGCAGAAGAGGGGGGCTGGGAAATGAGCAGTTCTTC; CDR3aa: CASRRGGLGNEQFF
j_gene: TRBJ1-4; abundance: once; v_gene: TRBV19; len: 13; d_gene: TRBD1; CDR3nt: TGTGCCAGTTCTACAGGGGTGAATGAAAAACTGTTTTTT; CDR3aa: CASSTGVNEKLFF
j_gene: TRBJ2-2; abundance: .; v_gene: TRBV7-9; len: 14; d_gene: .; CDR3nt: TGTGCCAGCAGCTGGGACGTTAACACCGGGGAGCTGTTTTTT; CDR3aa: CASSWDVNTGELFF
j_gene: TRBJ1-1; abundance: .; v_gene: TRBV2; len: 13; d_gene: .; CDR3nt: TGTGCCAGCAGTGGCCCTTCAAGGGCTGAAGCTTTCTTT; CDR3aa: CASSGPSRAEAFF
j_gene: TRBJ2-7; abundance: .; v_gene: TRBV7-9; len: 15; d_gene: .; CDR3nt: TGTGCCAGCAGCTTTGGCGGGCTACTCTCCTACGAGCAGTACTTC; CDR3aa: CASSFGGLLSYEQYF
j_gene: TRBJ2-5; abundance: .; v_gene: TRBV6-6; len: 11; d_gene: .; CDR3nt: TGTGCCAGCACCTTCTCGGAGACCCAGTACTTC; CDR3aa: CASTFSETQYF
j_gene: TRBJ1-2; abundance: .; v_gene: TRBV5-1; len: 14; d_gene: TRBD1; CDR3nt: TGCGCCAGCAGCCCCGGACAGGGTCTGCATGGCTACACCTTC; CDR3aa: CASSPGQGLHGYTF
j_gene: TRBJ2-7; abundance: once; v_gene: TRBV4-3; len: 15; d_gene: TRBD2; CDR3nt: TGCGCCAGCAGCCAAGACCTAGCGGGGGGGTTCGAGCAGTACTTC; CDR3aa: CASSQDLAGGFEQYF
j_gene: TRBJ2-7; abundance: .; v_gene: TRBV5-4; len: 14; d_gene: TRBD2; CDR3nt: TGTGCCAGCAGCGGGAGGGACGGCACCTACGAGCAGTACTTC; CDR3aa: CASSGRDGTYEQYF
j_gene: TRBJ1-4; abundance: .; v_gene: TRBV5-4; len: 16; d_gene: .; CDR3nt: TGTGCCAGCAGCTTGGCGGGGAAGTCAGGGGACGAAAAACTGTTTTTT; CDR3aa: CASSLAGKSGDEKLFF
j_gene: TRBJ1-5; abundance: .; v_gene: TRBV2; len: 15; d_gene: .; CDR3nt: TGTGCCAGCAGCCAAGTGGGAGGAGGCAATCAGCCCCAGCATTTT; CDR3aa: CASSQVGGGNQPQHF